Following are 28 T cell receptor beta chains from one sample sequenced in a study of blood T cell repertoires in COVID-19. Method: immunoSEQ multiplex PCR; TCRdb's copy keeps in-frame clones and lacks some. The sample records 250,000 to 300,000 clones, 65% to 90% being singletons. The material sequenced was peripheral blood. All receptors derive from a man in his thirties or forties with active or convalescent COVID-19.

This chain links TRBV7-9 with TRBJ2-3, with 11 nucleotides matching TRBD2. Germline CDR1 SEHNR, CDR2 FQNEAQ (reference sequence). This CDR3 is 16 amino acids long. V lost 3 bases and J lost 2; bases outside the gene matches: 4. In nucleotides, the CDR3 is TGTGCCAGCAGCTTGAGACTAGCGGGGAACACAGATACGCAGTATTTT. This sequence encodes CASSLRLAGNTDTQYF.

The CDR3 sequence: CASSPSASGTEAFF. CDR3 nucleotide sequence: TGCGCCAGCAGTCCTTCAGCGAGTGGCACTGAAGCTTTCTTT. The chain couples TRBV10-1 to TRBJ1-1; D call uncertain. V was shortened by 5 bases and J by 4 bases, with 14 bases between the two germline ends. CDR1 is WNHNN and CDR2 is SYGVQD in the germline V gene (reference sequence). The CDR3 contains 14 residues.

The chain uses TRBV19 and TRBJ1-1; D not resolved. Germline values: CDR1 LNHDA, CDR2 SQIVND (reference sequence). Deletions cut 3 bases from V and 6 bases from J, with 17 bases between. The CDR3 loop spans 15 amino acids. The CDR3 sequence is CASSIQPGTYAEAFF. CDR3 DNA sequence: TGTGCCAGTAGTATTCAACCGGGAACATACGCTGAAGCTTTCTTT.

This chain connects TRBV6-1 to TRBJ1-5, with D unclear. The germline CDR1 and CDR2 sequences are MNHNS and SASEGT. The CDR3 is 11 residues long. The V and J ends lost 2 bases and 9 bases respectively, with 5 bases between them. This CDR3 reads CASSELWPQHF. The DNA for the CDR3 is TGTGCCAGCAGTGAACTCTGGCCCCAGCATTTT.

The V and J genes are TRBV5-8 and TRBJ1-5; TRBD1 is a possible D gene (5 bases). CDR3 length equals 17 residues. CDR1 is SGHTS, CDR2 YDEGEE, per germline. V was shortened by 4 bases and J by 0 bases, with 17 bases between the two germline ends. CDR3 loop: CASSGYGAGHSNQPQHF. CDR3 DNA sequence: TGTGCCAGCAGCGGATATGGGGCAGGCCATAGCAATCAGCCCCAGCATTTT.

The chain is built from TRBV4-2 and TRBJ2-7; 8 bases fit TRBD1. Germline CDR1 LGHNA, CDR2 YNFKEQ. The CDR3 totals 15 residues. J was trimmed by 3 bases and V by 1 base; bases with no gene match: 5. The CDR3 region has the DNA TGTGCCAGCAGCCAAGGGACAGGGAGACTCTACGAGCAGTACTTC. Residues: CASSQGTGRLYEQYF.

This rearrangement joins TRBV13 to TRBJ1-2, with unresolved D. CDR1 is PRHDT and CDR2 is FYEKMQ in the germline V gene (reference sequence). V shed 1 base and J shed 3 bases, with 18 bases lying between them. The CDR3 consists of 17 residues. The CDR3 sequence: CASSLVPGFVDYYGYTF. For the CDR3, the DNA is TGTGCCAGCAGCTTAGTCCCAGGTTTCGTTGATTACTATGGCTACACCTTC.

The rearrangement links TRBV5-6 to TRBJ1-4, with D maybe TRBD1 (6 bases). From germline, CDR1 is SGHDT and CDR2 YYEEEE. The V and J ends lost 5 bases and 2 bases respectively, with 13 bases between them. The CDR3 extends over 15 amino acids. In DNA, the CDR3 is TGTGCCAGCAGTAATCAAGGACAGACTAATGAAAAACTGTTTTTT. It translates to CASSNQGQTNEKLFF.

The rearrangement links TRBV5-8 to TRBJ2-5; 11 nucleotides line up with TRBD2. Germline assignment: CDR1 SGHTS and CDR2 YDEGEE. V gave up 0 bases and J gave up 4 bases; unmatched junction bases: 8. This CDR3 contains 17 residues. DNA for the CDR3: TGTGCCAGCAGCTTGGATGCTAGCGGGGGGTTGGGAGAGACCCAGTACTTC. This sequence encodes CASSLDASGGLGETQYF.

The chain combines TRBV4-2 with TRBJ2-2; 10 positions agree with TRBD2. The germline V gene has CDR1 LGHNA and CDR2 YNFKEQ. CDR3 length: 17 amino acids. J was trimmed by 0 bases and V by 1 base; bases with no gene match: 2. Written as DNA, the CDR3 is TGTGCCAGCAGCCAAGGAGCGGGGGGGCCGAACACCGGGGAGCTGTTTTTT. Amino acids: CASSQGAGGPNTGELFF.

The chain links TRBV5-1 to TRBJ2-7; 7 bases agree with TRBD2. This CDR3 spans 14 amino acids. In germline, CDR1 is SGHRS, CDR2 YFSETQ. The trim removed 8 bases at V and 3 bases at J, leaving 11 bases unmatched. The DNA for the CDR3 is TGCGCCAGTAAGGACGGACTAGGGTTCTACGAGCAGTACTTC. This codes for CASKDGLGFYEQYF.

The rearrangement uses TRBV5-6 and TRBJ2-1; tentative D call: TRBD1 (6 bases). Trimming pared 2 bases from V and 0 bases from J, leaving 12 bases between. The CDR3 runs 16 residues. The germline CDR1 and CDR2 sequences are SGHDT and YYEEEE. CDR3 sequence (DNA): TGTGCCAGCAGCTTCAGGGGCCCGAGCTCCTACAATGAGCAGTTCTTC. It is translated as CASSFRGPSSYNEQFF.

V usage is TRBV28 and J usage is TRBJ1-2; 7 bases line up with TRBD1. CDR3 length: 14 amino acids. Germline V gene lookup returns CDR1 MDHEN and CDR2 SYDVKM. Germline trimming cut 4 bases from V and 8 bases from J; bases unmatched to any gene: 10. The CDR3 loop is CASSSTGTVSGYTF. Here the CDR3 DNA reads TGTGCCAGCAGTTCCACCGGGACAGTTAGCGGCTACACCTTC.

V and J are TRBV11-2 and TRBJ1-2; 9 bases map to TRBD1. V trimming: 5 bases; J trimming: 3 bases; junction bases outside the gene matches: 10. The CDR3 totals 16 residues. CDR1 SGHAT and CDR2 FQNNGV come from the germline V gene. CDR3 region: CASSPRTGENDYGYTF. CDR3 nucleotides: TGTGCCAGCAGCCCGAGGACAGGGGAGAACGACTATGGCTACACCTTC.

This chain's CDR3 is CASSSTYITGLSTEAFF. Written as DNA, the CDR3 is TGTGCCAGCAGTTCCACTTACATTACAGGGCTCAGCACTGAAGCTTTCTTT. This chain joins TRBV27 and TRBJ1-1, with D perhaps matching TRBD1 (6 bases). V was clipped by 4 bases and J by 4 bases, with 22 bases between them. Germline V gene sequence: CDR1 MNHEY, CDR2 SMNVEV (reference sequence). CDR3 length equals 17 residues.

The J gene is TRBJ1-6, the V gene TRBV23-1; TRBD1 aligns across 8 bases. TRBV23-1 is noted as an ORF with a role that remains uncertain. The CDR3 is made up of 14 amino acids. V shed 6 bases, J shed 9 bases, and the junction held 7 bases outside the gene matches. The CDR3 nucleotides read TGCGCCAGCAGACCCGGGACAGGTTGTTCACCCCTCCACTTT. It specifies CASRPGTGCSPLHF.

The chain is built from TRBV5-1 and TRBJ2-3; 7 positions agree with TRBD1. This CDR3 comprises 15 residues. V lost 2 bases and J lost 2; bases outside the gene matches: 5. Germline V lookup: CDR1 SGHRS, CDR2 YFSETQ. CDR3: CASSFRTGDTDTQYF. The CDR3 DNA reads TGCGCCAGCAGCTTTCGGACAGGAGACACAGATACGCAGTATTTT. Looking up the rest from reference TRBV5-1 and TRBJ2-3 gives the full variable domain: KAGVTQTPRYLIKTRGQQVTLSCSPISGHRSVSWYQQTPGQGLQFLFEYFSETQRNKGNFPGRFSGRQFSNSRSEMNVSTLELGDSALYLCASSFRTGDTDTQYFGPGTRLTVL.

The J gene is TRBJ2-7, the V gene TRBV6-5; D not resolved. This CDR3 comprises 14 residues. Trimming left V 0 bases short and J 7 bases short, with 13 bases between. The V gene's germline CDR1 is MNHEY and CDR2 SVGAGI. CDR3 residues: CASSYSSILGEQYF. The CDR3 coding sequence is TGTGCCAGCAGTTACTCGAGTATCCTTGGTGAGCAGTACTTC.

V gene TRBV4-1 combines with J gene TRBJ1-3, with D possibly matching TRBD1 (5 bases). The germline CDR1 and CDR2 sequences are MGHRA and YSYEKL. The CDR3 has 17 amino acids. The V end was cut by 4 bases, the J end by 6 bases, with 22 bases between. CDR3 in DNA: TGCGCCAGCAGCCGTATCCCCGGGGCCGGAGGGGCAAACACCATATATTTT. This sequence encodes CASSRIPGAGGANTIYF.

The chain uses TRBV4-3 and TRBJ1-2; no reliable D call. This CDR3 region has 17 residues. Germline lookup yields CDR1 LGHNA and CDR2 YSLEER. Trimming removed 0 bases from V and 7 bases from J, with 21 bases in between. The CDR3 loop is CASSQDFSGSRDGGYTF. DNA for the CDR3: TGCGCCAGCAGCCAAGATTTTAGCGGGTCCCGAGACGGTGGCTACACCTTC.

The chain uses TRBV11-2 and TRBJ2-5; the match to TRBD2 covers 7 bases. The V and J ends lost 4 bases and 2 bases, in that order; junction bases with no gene match: 7. From germline, CDR1 is SGHAT and CDR2 FQNNGV. The CDR3 is 15 amino acids. The chain's CDR3 is CASSWFAGAQETQYF. Written as DNA, the CDR3 is TGTGCCAGCAGCTGGTTCGCGGGAGCACAAGAGACCCAGTACTTC.

The chain employs TRBV6-5 and TRBJ1-1; D is possibly TRBD1 (5 bases). V was clipped by 4 bases and J by 3 bases, with 12 bases between them. This CDR3 comprises 14 residues. The germline V gene has CDR1 MNHEY and CDR2 SVGAGI. Written as DNA, the CDR3 is TGTGCCAGCAGTTTCCGGACACGGGACACTGAAGCTTTCTTT. Translated, it gives CASSFRTRDTEAFF.

V gene TRBV4-3 combines with J gene TRBJ1-6, with 7 bases aligning to TRBD1. The germline V gene has CDR1 LGHNA and CDR2 YSLEER. CDR3 length: 15 amino acids. V gave up 5 bases and J gave up 9 bases; unmatched junction bases: 10. CDR3 residues: CASSAQTGVGSPLHF. In DNA, the CDR3 is TGCGCCAGCAGCGCACAAACAGGGGTAGGTTCACCCCTCCACTTT.

The chain combines TRBV4-3 with TRBJ1-2; D unclear. Per the germline V gene, CDR1 is LGHNA and CDR2 is YSLEER. The CDR3 consists of 11 residues. V shed 5 bases and J shed 5 bases, with 6 bases lying between them. The CDR3 protein is CASSGIYGYTF. The CDR3 bases are TGCGCCAGCAGCGGCATTTATGGCTACACCTTC.

This chain connects TRBV29-1 to TRBJ1-5, with unresolved D. The germline V gene encodes CDR1 SQVTM and CDR2 ANQGSEA. V lost 6 bases and J lost 3, with 9 bases in between. The CDR3 consists of 12 residues. The chain's CDR3 is CSVRQTNQPQHF. The CDR3 DNA reads TGCAGCGTCAGGCAGACCAATCAGCCCCAGCATTTT.

This chain connects TRBV2 to TRBJ1-1, with 10 positions matching TRBD1. V was clipped by 7 bases and J by 1 base; unmatched bases: 6. The germline gives CDR1 SNHLY, CDR2 FYNNEI. This CDR3 contains 15 residues. CDR3 region: CASNPDRGRNTEAFF. As DNA, the CDR3 is TGTGCCAGCAACCCCGACAGGGGGCGGAACACTGAAGCTTTCTTT.

This rearrangement joins TRBV7-8 to TRBJ2-7; 8 positions match TRBD2. Trimming at V came to 5 bases and at J to 5 bases, leaving 8 bases not matched to a gene. The CDR3 totals 14 residues. Germline CDR1 SGHVS, CDR2 FQNEAQ. The CDR3 loop reads CASSPPGLVHEQYF. For the CDR3, the DNA is TGTGCCAGCAGCCCACCGGGACTAGTCCACGAGCAGTACTTC.

The chain links TRBV4-1 to TRBJ2-5, with TRBD2 matching 8 bases. This CDR3 is built from 14 residues. CDR1 is MGHRA, CDR2 YSYEKL, per germline. Unmatched junction bases numbered 2, after V lost 4 bases and J lost 1 base. CDR3 in DNA: TGCGCCAGCAGCCTAAGCGGGGGCCAAGAGACCCAGTACTTC. Translation gives CASSLSGGQETQYF.